This T cell receptor (beta chain) was captured in a study of a mutant IDH1 vaccine in newly diagnosed glioma. Study at large: Beforehand, treatment had been radiotherapy, temozolomide, or both; the majority received both. Study-level points and caveats: Researchers report vaccine-induced immune responses in less than 95% of patients. Apparently unrelated to pseudoprogression were changes in the top peripheral T cell clonotypes.

Indicated time point: baseline, week 1 (first vaccination visit). The treatment denotes: pre-vaccination baseline after standard-of-care therapy. The CDR3 totals 13 residues. Trimming took 4 bases from V and 6 from J, leaving 11 bases between them. Looked up from germline, CDR1 is SGHNT and CDR2 is YYREEE (reference sequence). TCRdb's copy holds only in-frame clones and misses some; the assay was immunoSEQ multiplex PCR. The table shows 30,000 or so clones, with 80% to 90% occurring only once. As regards this clone: Its antigen is not known.

This TCR was sampled from a woman aged 40 to 50 with glioma. V gene TRBV5-4 combines with J gene TRBJ2-1; D is unresolved. The sequencing here drew on PBMCs, taken from a glioma patient treated with radiotherapy, temozolomide or both. CDR3 in DNA: TGTGCCAGCAGCAGGTCTAGAGGCAATGAGCAGTTCTTC. It translates to CASSRSRGNEQFF.